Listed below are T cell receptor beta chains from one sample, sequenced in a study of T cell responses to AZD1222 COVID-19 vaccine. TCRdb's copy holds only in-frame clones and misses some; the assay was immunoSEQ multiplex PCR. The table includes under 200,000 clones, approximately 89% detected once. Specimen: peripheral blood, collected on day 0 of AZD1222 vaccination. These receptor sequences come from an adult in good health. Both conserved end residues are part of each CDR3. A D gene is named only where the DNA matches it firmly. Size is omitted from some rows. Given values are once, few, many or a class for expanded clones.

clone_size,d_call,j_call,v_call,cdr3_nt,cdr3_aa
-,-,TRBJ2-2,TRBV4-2,TGTGCCAGCAGCCAAGAAGGGGCGAACACCGGGGAGCTGTTTTTT,CASSQEGANTGELFF
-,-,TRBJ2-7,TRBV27,TGTGCCAGCCGCGGGCGGGGGGGGCGGACAGGGGACTACGAGCAGTACTTC,CASRGRGGRTGDYEQYF
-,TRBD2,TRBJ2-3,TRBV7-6,TGTGCCAGCAGCGAAGCGGGAGGGCTCACAGATACGCAGTATTTT,CASSEAGGLTDTQYF
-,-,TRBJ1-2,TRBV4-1,TGCGCCAGCAGCCCGATTTTATTAGGGGGGGAGGGCTATGGCTACACCTTC,CASSPILLGGEGYGYTF
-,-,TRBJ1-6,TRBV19,TGTGCCAGTAGGATGTGGGGGCTAGGGTATAATTCACCCCTCCACTTT,CASRMWGLGYNSPLHF
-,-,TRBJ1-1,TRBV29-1,TGCAGCGTTGGGATCTCTGAAGCTTTCTTT,CSVGISEAFF
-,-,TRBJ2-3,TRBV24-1,TGTGCCACCAGTAATCTGGACGGTAGCACAGATACGCAGTATTTT,CATSNLDGSTDTQYF
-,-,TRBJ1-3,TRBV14,TGTGCCAGCAGCCCAGGAATAAGCTCTGGAAACACCATATATTTT,CASSPGISSGNTIYF
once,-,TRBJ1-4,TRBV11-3,TGTGCCAGCAGCTTAGACGGGGAAAAACTGTTTTTT,CASSLDGEKLFF
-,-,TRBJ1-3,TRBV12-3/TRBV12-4,TGTGCCAGCATGACGGGTGGAAACACCATATATTTT,CASMTGGNTIYF
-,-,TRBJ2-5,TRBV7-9,TGTGCCAGCAGCGAGGAGGGGGCGCAAGAGACCCAGTACTTC,CASSEEGAQETQYF
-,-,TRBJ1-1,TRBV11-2,TGTGCCAGCAGCTTAGCTCGTAGGGGAGGGGACACTGAAGCTTTCTTT,CASSLARRGGDTEAFF
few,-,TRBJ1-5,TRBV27,TGTGCCAGCAGTTTAGTGGGGGGCCAGCCCCAGCATTTT,CASSLVGGQPQHF
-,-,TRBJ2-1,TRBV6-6,TGTGCCAGCAGTTACAAGGATGAGCAGTTCTTC,CASSYKDEQFF
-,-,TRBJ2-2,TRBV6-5,TGTGCCAGCAGTTACTCGGGGGGAGGGAACACCGGGGAGCTGTTTTTT,CASSYSGGGNTGELFF
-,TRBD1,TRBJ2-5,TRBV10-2,TGCGCCATCTCGAGACAGGGTGAAGAGACCCAGTACTTC,CAISRQGEETQYF
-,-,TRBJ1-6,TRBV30,TGTGCCTGGAGGGAGAAAGGGTCTTCACCCCTCCACTTT,CAWREKGSSPLHF
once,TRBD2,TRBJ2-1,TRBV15,TGTGCCACCAGCAGAGATAGGGTTGCGGGAGGGCCCTACAATGAGCAGTTCTTC,CATSRDRVAGGPYNEQFF
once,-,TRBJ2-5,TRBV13,TGTGCCAGCAGCTTTAGGCGGATAGAGGAGACCCAGTACTTC,CASSFRRIEETQYF
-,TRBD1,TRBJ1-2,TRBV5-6,TGTGCCAGCAGCTTGGCTCAGACAGGGTTCCGGGGCTACACCTTC,CASSLAQTGFRGYTF
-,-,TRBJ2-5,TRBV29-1,TGCAGCGCTGTAGTGGGGGAGACCCAGTACTTC,CSAVVGETQYF
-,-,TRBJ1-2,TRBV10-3,TGTGCCATCAGTGAGTCGACTGGGTCCCAACGCTATGGCTACACCTTC,CAISESTGSQRYGYTF
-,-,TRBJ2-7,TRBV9,TGTGCCAGCAGTGGAGGGGGCCGGGACGAGCAGTACTTC,CASSGGGRDEQYF
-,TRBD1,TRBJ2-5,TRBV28,TGTGCCAGCAGTCCCCTCGGGCTCCAGGGGGAAGAGACCCAGTACTTC,CASSPLGLQGEETQYF
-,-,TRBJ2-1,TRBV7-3,TGTGCCAGCAGCCGGGGAGACCAACGCGAGCAGTTCTTC,CASSRGDQREQFF
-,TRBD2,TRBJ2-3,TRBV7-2,TGTGCCAGCAGCTTAGTTGCTAGCGGGAGATATCGCACAGATACGCAGTATTTT,CASSLVASGRYRTDTQYF
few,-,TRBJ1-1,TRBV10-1,TGCGCCAGCAGTGAGGGGCAGGCGTATGAAGCTTTCTTT,CASSEGQAYEAFF